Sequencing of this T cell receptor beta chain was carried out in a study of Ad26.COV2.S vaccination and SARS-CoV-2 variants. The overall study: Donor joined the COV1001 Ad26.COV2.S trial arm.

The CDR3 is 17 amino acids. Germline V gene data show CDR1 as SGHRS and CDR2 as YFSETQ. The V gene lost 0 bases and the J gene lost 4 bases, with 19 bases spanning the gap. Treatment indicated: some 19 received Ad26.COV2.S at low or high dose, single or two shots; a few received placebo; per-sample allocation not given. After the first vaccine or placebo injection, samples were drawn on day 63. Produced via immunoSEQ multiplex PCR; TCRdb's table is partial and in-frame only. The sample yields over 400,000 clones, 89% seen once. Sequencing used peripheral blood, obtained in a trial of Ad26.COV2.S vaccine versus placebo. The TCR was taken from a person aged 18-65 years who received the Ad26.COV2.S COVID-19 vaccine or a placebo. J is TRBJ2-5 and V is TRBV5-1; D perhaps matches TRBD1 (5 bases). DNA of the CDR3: TGCGCCAGCAGCTTGGTGCCGGCCGGGTATGGGGCAGAGACCCAGTACTTC. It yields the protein CASSLVPAGYGAETQYF.